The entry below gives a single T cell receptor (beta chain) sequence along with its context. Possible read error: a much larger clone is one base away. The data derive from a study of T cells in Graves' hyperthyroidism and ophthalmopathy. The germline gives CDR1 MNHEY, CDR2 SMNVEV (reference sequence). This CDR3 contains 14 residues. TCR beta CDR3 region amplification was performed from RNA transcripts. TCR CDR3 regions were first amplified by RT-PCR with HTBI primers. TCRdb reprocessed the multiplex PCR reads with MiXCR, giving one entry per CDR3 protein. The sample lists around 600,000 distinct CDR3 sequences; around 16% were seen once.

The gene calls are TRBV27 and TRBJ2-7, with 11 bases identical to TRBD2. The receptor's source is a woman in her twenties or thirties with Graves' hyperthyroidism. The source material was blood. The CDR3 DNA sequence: TGTACCAGCAGTAAACTAGCGGGAGCTGACGAGCAGTACTTC. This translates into CTSSKLAGADEQYF.